These 3 T cell receptor beta chains originate from one sample sequenced in a study of blood T cell repertoires in COVID-19. TCRdb's table, derived via immunoSEQ multiplex PCR, lists solely in-frame clones and lacks some. The repertoire holds about 400,000 clones, more than 75% seen once, with 1.5% to 2% in the top ten. Sequenced input: PBMCs or T cells enriched from blood (not recorded which). These receptors were taken from a man aged 35 to 55 in a cohort exposed to, infected with or recovered from COVID-19 (not recorded which).

This chain connects TRBV7-6 to TRBJ2-3; 12 nucleotides line up with TRBD2. V was pared by 1 base and J by 2 bases, with 7 bases of the junction left unmatched. CDR1 is SGHVS and CDR2 is FNYEAQ in the germline V gene. This CDR3 comprises 18 residues. The CDR3 bases are TGTGCCAGCAGCTTAGGAGCGACTAGCGGGAGAGACACAGATACGCAGTATTTT. Translated, it gives CASSLGATSGRDTDTQYF.

The chain carries TRBV7-8 and TRBJ1-6, with 8 bases matching TRBD1. Germline CDR1 reads SGHVS; CDR2 reads FQNEAQ. This CDR3 contains 18 residues. V dropped 4 bases and J dropped 0; count of bases not matched to a gene: 8. The CDR3: CASSSATGDSSYNSPLHF. DNA of the CDR3: TGTGCCAGCAGCTCAGCGACAGGGGATAGCTCCTATAATTCACCCCTCCACTTT.

This rearrangement joins TRBV19 to TRBJ1-6, with a possible D match to TRBD1 (6 bases). From germline, CDR1 is LNHDA and CDR2 SQIVND (reference sequence). CDR3 size: 14 residues. V gave up 7 bases and J gave up 4 bases, with 11 bases separating them. The CDR3 sequence: CASTSQGYNSPLHF. The CDR3 nucleotides are TGTGCCAGTACATCACAGGGTTATAATTCACCCCTCCACTTT.